This passage covers 25 T cell receptor beta chains from one sample sequenced in a study of T cell clonality in common variable immunodeficiency. Method: immunoSEQ multiplex PCR; TCRdb's copy keeps in-frame clones and lacks some. The sample yields about 11,000 clones, without any singletons. These receptors' targets are unknown. Notes on the study in general: In common variable immunodeficiency, TCR beta chains reportedly carried fewer deletions and N-nucleotide insertions.

Sequencing was done on a sample of peripheral blood mononuclear cells. These receptors all come from a human donor with common variable immunodeficiency.

Note on this clone: The read finishes 3 residues shy of the CDR3 end, and the germline J gene is used to complete it. J is TRBJ2-1 and V is TRBV7-2; D call uncertain. Germline CDR1 and CDR2: SGHTA and FQGNSA. CDR3 size: 14 residues. The V gene lost 0 bases and the J gene lost 2 bases, with 5 bases spanning the gap. The part of the CDR3 DNA that was read is TGTGCCAGCAGCTTAGCGCGAACCTACAATGAG. This encodes CASSLARTYNE. The entire CDR3 protein reads CASSLARTYNEQFF.

In this sample, this clone turned up a few times. The read ends 3 residues before the CDR3 terminus; that terminus is restored from the germline J gene. The V call is TRBV18, the J call TRBJ1-1; 7 bases agree with TRBD1. Germline V CDR1 and CDR2: KGHSH, LQKENI. V shed 2 bases, J shed 2 bases, and the junction held 8 bases outside the gene matches. The CDR3 covers 16 residues. The CDR3 region is CASSPRQGEANTEAFF. Partial CDR3 DNA: TGTGCCAGCTCACCAAGACAGGGTGAGGCCAACACTGAA.

Only a few counts were recorded for this clone. The CDR3 goes on 3 residues after the read ends, and that part is filled in from the germline J gene. V and J are TRBV18 and TRBJ2-7; D possibly corresponds to TRBD2 (6 bases). Germline V lookup: CDR1 KGHSH, CDR2 LQKENI. V was cut by 9 bases and J by 4 bases, with 13 bases left in between. This CDR3 is 12 amino acids long. The CDR3 DNA, read in part, is TGTGCCAGTGGTTCGGGGACTTACGAG. It codes for CASGSGTYE. The CDR3 in full is CASGSGTYEQYF.

By its share, this clone is medium-sized. The read falls 3 residues short of the CDR3 end, and the missing part is taken from the germline J gene. The V and J genes are TRBV20-1 and TRBJ1-2, with a possible D match to TRBD1 (6 bases). The germline CDR1 and CDR2 sequences are DFQATT and SNEGSKA (reference sequence). The ends were cut back, 3 bases at V and 6 bases at J, with 14 bases in the middle. The CDR3 runs 13 residues. Incomplete CDR3 DNA: TGCAGTGCTAGGGCAGGGGAGGTGGATGGC. Its translation: CSARAGEVDG. The full CDR3 protein is CSARAGEVDGYTF.

Worth noting for this clone: Read sequence stops 3 residues before the CDR3 end, and the germline J gene provides the missing end. The chain employs TRBV2 and TRBJ1-2, with a tentative D call TRBD1 (5 bases). CDR3 length: 13 residues. Germline CDR1 SNHLY, CDR2 FYNNEI. The DNA read from the CDR3 is TGTGCCAGCACGGGGGTGGGGCAGGGCGGC. It yields the protein CASTGVGQGG. The CDR3 as a whole reads CASTGVGQGGYTF.

There are a few counts of this clone. The CDR3 spells CASSITGTSGRGNEQFF. CDR3 DNA (partial): TGTGCCAGTAGTATAACCGGGACTAGCGGGAGGGGCAATGAG. J is TRBJ2-1 and V is TRBV19; the match to TRBD2 covers 16 bases. The read is 3 residues too short to cover the CDR3 end, so that end is filled in from the germline J gene. CDR3 length: 17 residues. Germline-derived CDR1 and CDR2 are LNHDA and SQIVND (reference sequence). Trimming removed 2 bases from V and 6 bases from J; junction bases left unmatched: 4.

This clone was detected a few times. The CDR3 extends 3 residues past the end of the read, so its final part is completed from the germline J gene. V and J are TRBV7-3 and TRBJ1-3, with D perhaps TRBD1 (6 bases). V was trimmed by 0 bases and J by 0 bases, leaving 6 bases between them. CDR3 length equals 15 residues. The germline V gene has CDR1 SGHTA and CDR2 FQGTGA. The CDR3 spells CASSLTGASGNTIYF. The CDR3 bases that were read are TGTGCCAGCAGCTTAACGGGGGCCTCTGGAAACACC.

In this sample, this clone turned up a few times. The DNA ends 3 residues before the CDR3 does, and the rest of the CDR3 is filled in from the germline J gene. The chain links TRBV19 to TRBJ2-5, with 8 bases aligning to TRBD2. The length of the CDR3 is 16 residues. The V segment lost 3 bases and the J segment 0 bases; nucleotides outside the gene matches: 6. CDR1 is LNHDA, CDR2 SQIVND, per germline (reference sequence). The CDR3: CASSISSGHDQETQYF. Partial CDR3 DNA: TGTGCCAGTAGTATTTCTAGCGGGCACGACCAAGAGACC.

This clone is categorized as medium-sized. The CDR3 goes on 3 residues after the read ends, and that part is filled in from the germline J gene. V usage is TRBV20-1 and J usage is TRBJ2-7; 7 bases fit TRBD2. The CDR3 length is 14 residues. The V gene's germline CDR1 is DFQATT and CDR2 SNEGSKA (reference sequence). V shed 6 bases and J 5 bases; nucleotides not matched to a gene: 13. Incomplete CDR3 DNA: TGCAGTGCCCCTCGCGGGGGTCGAATCCACGAG. This translates into CSAPRGGRIHE. The whole CDR3 is CSAPRGGRIHEQYF.

About this clone: The sequenced fragment ends 3 residues before the CDR3 boundary, so the rest is inferred from the germline J gene. The chain is built from TRBV18 and TRBJ2-5; D not certain. Germline CDR1 KGHSH, CDR2 LQKENI. The CDR3 has 13 residues. The V end was cut by 4 bases, the J end by 2 bases, with 8 bases between. The CDR3 is CASSLQGQETQYF. The CDR3 DNA, read in part, is TGTGCCAGCTCACTACAAGGGCAAGAGACC.

This clone showed up just a few times. Coverage ceases 3 residues before the CDR3 finishes, and the germline J gene fills in the end. The J gene is TRBJ2-7, the V gene TRBV19; TRBD2 matches 10 bases. The germline V gene encodes CDR1 LNHDA and CDR2 SQIVND (reference sequence). V lost 6 bases, J lost 2 bases, and 1 base stayed unmatched. This CDR3 has 13 residues. The CDR3 sequence: CASSGLAAYEQYF. Partial CDR3 DNA: TGTGCCAGTAGCGGACTAGCGGCCTACGAG.

This clone was seen only a few times. The read comes to an end 3 residues before the CDR3 does, leaving the germline J gene to fill in the end. V gene TRBV2 combines with J gene TRBJ2-3, with unresolved D. CDR3 length: 11 residues. V was cut by 8 bases and J by 1 base, with 4 bases left in between. CDR1 SNHLY and CDR2 FYNNEI come from the germline V gene. The CDR3 reads CASHRTDTQYF. The sequenced part of the CDR3 DNA is TGTGCCAGCCATCGCACAGATACG. The variable domain in full, completed from reference TRBV2 and TRBJ2-3, reads EPEVTQTPSHQVTQMGQEVILRCVPISNHLYFYWYRQILGQKVEFLVSFYNNEISEKSEIFDDQFSVERPDGSNFTLKIRSTKLEDSAMYFCASHRTDTQYFGPGTRLTVL.

About this clone: The sequenced fragment ends 3 residues before the CDR3 boundary, so the rest is inferred from the germline J gene. The V gene is TRBV7-2, the J gene TRBJ1-3; 7 bases agree with TRBD1. Germline lookup yields CDR1 SGHTA and CDR2 FQGNSA. The J segment lost 6 bases and the V segment lost 7 bases, leaving 9 bases of the junction unmatched. This CDR3 region has 14 residues. The sequenced part of the CDR3 DNA is TGTGCCAGCACAAGGGACAGAAATAAAAACACC. This sequence encodes CASTRDRNKNT. The full CDR3 is CASTRDRNKNTIYF.

As for this clone: The read stops 3 residues short of the end of the CDR3; the missing end is completed from the germline J gene. The chain links TRBV19 to TRBJ2-7, with TRBD2 identical over 11 bases. V lost 3 bases and J lost 0; bases outside the gene matches: 10. The CDR3 loop spans 18 amino acids. The germline V gene encodes CDR1 LNHDA and CDR2 SQIVND (reference sequence). CDR3 amino acids: CASSIGDLAGGFSYEQYF. The CDR3 DNA, read in part, is TGTGCCAGTAGTATTGGGGACCTAGCGGGAGGCTTCTCCTACGAG.

With respect to this clone: The sequenced fragment ends 3 residues before the CDR3 boundary, so the rest is inferred from the germline J gene. V gene TRBV19 combines with J gene TRBJ2-1, with D maybe TRBD1 (6 bases). The CDR3 sequence is 15 residues long. Germline CDR1 reads LNHDA; CDR2 reads SQIVND (reference sequence). With 7 bases removed from V and 2 bases from J, the gap between germline ends came to 15 bases. This chain's CDR3 is CASTQDRSPYNEQFF. The covered CDR3 bases are TGTGCCAGTACACAAGACAGGAGCCCCTACAATGAG.

There are a few counts of this clone. The read ends 3 residues shy of where the CDR3 ends; the end is completed using the germline J gene. The chain uses TRBV6-2 or TRBV6-3 and TRBJ1-5, with TRBD1 identical over 7 bases. Looked up from germline, CDR1 is MNHEY and CDR2 is SVGEGT. The ends lost 0 bases at V and 2 bases at J; junction bases unmatched: 4. The CDR3 extends over 16 amino acids. The CDR3 DNA, read in part, is TGTGCCAGCAGTTACTCAGGGACAGTCGGCAATCAGCCC. Translating it yields CASSYSGTVGNQP. The whole CDR3 protein reads CASSYSGTVGNQPQHF.

In regard to this clone: From the germline J gene comes the end of the CDR3, since the read stops 3 residues before it. The V call is TRBV30, the J call TRBJ1-4, with D possibly being TRBD1 (5 bases). Trimming removed 0 bases from V and 5 bases from J, with 13 bases in between. CDR1 GTSNPN and CDR2 SVGIG come from the germline V gene (reference sequence). The CDR3 extends over 15 amino acids. The DNA read from the CDR3 is TGTGCCTGGAGTGTAGGGGCAGGATTAAATGAAAAA. It specifies CAWSVGAGLNEK. The full CDR3 reads CAWSVGAGLNEKLFF.

About this clone: The read halts 3 residues ahead of the CDR3 end, with the missing end drawn from the germline J gene. The chain carries TRBV23-1 and TRBJ1-2; perhaps TRBD1 as D (5 bases). TRBV23-1 is an open reading frame, and its role is uncertain. Trimming took 4 bases from V and 4 from J, leaving 16 bases between them. The length of the CDR3 is 15 residues. The CDR3 loop is CASSRTTQGLYGYTF. The sequenced part of the CDR3 DNA is TGCGCCAGCAGTCGCACAACCCAGGGCCTCTATGGC.

Remarks on this clone: Coverage ceases 3 residues before the CDR3 finishes, and the germline J gene fills in the end. The chain is built from TRBV18 and TRBJ1-6; D not resolved. The CDR3 runs 14 residues. Trimming took off 2 bases at V and 10 bases at J, with 12 bases between the two ends. CDR1 and CDR2 (germline): KGHSH, LQKENI. The CDR3 loop is CASSPELGPSPLHF. Incomplete CDR3 DNA: TGTGCCAGCTCACCAGAATTAGGGCCCTCACCC. Full variable domain (rest looked up from reference TRBV18 and TRBJ1-6): NAGVMQNPRHLVRRRGQEARLRCSPMKGHSHVYWYRQLPEEGLKFMVYLQKENIIDESGMPKERFSAEFPKEGPSILRIQQVVRGDSAAYFCASSPELGPSPLHFGNGTRLTVT.

This clone has just a few counts. Read sequence stops 3 residues before the CDR3 end, and the germline J gene provides the missing end. The chain links TRBV13 to TRBJ2-5; 7 bases agree with TRBD2. Trimming removed 3 bases from V and 5 bases from J; junction bases left unmatched: 6. Germline V gene lookup returns CDR1 PRHDT and CDR2 FYEKMQ (reference sequence). This CDR3 region has 14 residues. CDR3 protein: CASSLAGVDETQYF. CDR3 DNA, as far as it was read: TGTGCCAGCAGCTTGGCGGGAGTTGATGAGACC.

This clone was seen a handful of times. With the read ending 3 residues before the CDR3 end, the germline J gene is used to fill in that end. The V call is TRBV7-3, the J call TRBJ2-1; the match to TRBD1 covers 9 bases. V gave up 2 bases and J gave up 8 bases; unmatched junction bases: 7. In germline, CDR1 is SGHTA, CDR2 FQGTGA. This CDR3 region has 15 residues. CDR3 bases read: TGTGCCAGCAGCTTAGCAGGGACAGGGAGGGATGAG. Amino acids: CASSLAGTGRDE. The complete CDR3 sequence is CASSLAGTGRDEQFF.

This clone was picked up a small number of times. The CDR3 is cut off 3 residues early in the read; its end comes from the germline J gene. This sequence joins TRBV19 and TRBJ2-2; possibly TRBD1 for D (6 bases). Germline V lookup: CDR1 LNHDA, CDR2 SQIVND (reference sequence). The CDR3 has 16 amino acids. The V end lost 3 bases, the J end lost 2 bases, and 13 bases lay between the germline ends. CDR3 residues: CASSMWQGQNTGELFF. CDR3 DNA (partial): TGTGCCAGTAGTATGTGGCAGGGGCAAAACACCGGGGAG.

This clone was picked up a small number of times. The read ends 3 residues shy of where the CDR3 ends; the end is completed using the germline J gene. J is TRBJ2-7 and V is TRBV19; 9 positions agree with TRBD2. There are 15 residues in the CDR3. Germline trimming cut 1 base from V and 6 bases from J; bases unmatched to any gene: 7. Per the germline V gene, CDR1 is LNHDA and CDR2 is SQIVND (reference sequence). CDR3 region: CASSIVGSGRSEQYF. The sequenced CDR3 bases are TGTGCCAGTAGTATAGTTGGTAGCGGGAGAAGCGAG.

With regard to this clone: Germline and junction disagree at one end, which may indicate a read error. Read coverage stops 3 residues before the CDR3 terminus; the germline J gene supplies the remainder. The chain employs TRBV7-7 and TRBJ2-5; 8 bases line up with TRBD1. This CDR3 is built from 16 residues. Germline CDR1 is SSHAT and CDR2 is FNYEAQ (reference sequence). CDR3 DNA, as far as it was read: TGTGCTAGCAGCCCACATACCGGGACAGGTCAAGAGACC. Its protein is CASSPHTGTGQET. The complete CDR3 sequence is CASSPHTGTGQETQYF.

Comment on this clone: The CDR3 extends 3 residues past the end of the read, so its final part is completed from the germline J gene. The chain combines TRBV30 with TRBJ1-1, with 11 bases matching TRBD1. The germline gives CDR1 GTSNPN, CDR2 SVGIG (reference sequence). The V and J ends lost 8 bases and 0 bases, in that order; junction bases with no gene match: 11. CDR3 length: 16 amino acids. CDR3 residues: CAAEPGQGVMNTEAFF. Partial CDR3 DNA: TGTGCCGCCGAACCGGGACAGGGGGTTATGAACACTGAA.